A single T cell receptor beta chain is shown here with its context. Its cognate antigen has yet to be identified. This sample was taken from a study of monozygotic twins with inflammatory bowel disease (dated by TCRdb to the late 2010s). In the study overall: The complete study included 28 monozygotic twin pairs: 19 IBD-discordant Danish pairs and nine German pairs, of which four were IBD-concordant and five were IBD-discordant. The search for disease-associated traits relied mainly on comparing, within discordant pairs, IBD patients with their genetically identical healthy co-twins. Each individual had, on average, about 151 000 unique TCRalpha sequences and 181 000 unique TCRbeta sequences available for analysis.

From each donor, an approximately 2.4 ml peripheral blood sample was drawn into PAXgene tubes and stored at -80 degrees C. Without any T cell sorting, total RNA was extracted from whole blood using the PAXgene blood miRNA kit on an automated QIAcube. Peripheral blood from monozygotic twin pairs who were concordant or discordant for inflammatory bowel disease underwent deep TCRalpha and TCRbeta repertoire profiling using unique molecular barcoding. Smoking habits were recorded for all twin pairs, with individuals classified as current, former or never smokers. As encoded in the germline V gene (reference sequence), CDR1 is SEHNR while CDR2 is FQNEAQ. The cysteine opens and the phenylalanine closes a CDR3 of 13 amino acids. DNA was not recorded. The research as a whole found: Differing immunosuppressive treatments among patients may have added background noise and inter-individual variability to the repertoires. Compared with healthy twins, IBD patients shared fewer clonotypes with other individuals, and the difference was most pronounced in patients with signs of disease activity. Measured by the inverse Simpson index, TCRbeta repertoire diversity was lower in IBD patients than in their healthy co-twins. The analysis was unable to tell apart different T cell subtypes. Repertoire similarity did not differ between concordant and discordant twins, possibly due to limited statistical power. No single strong signal or clonotype linked to IBD turned up in the results, so the idea that one exists was not supported.

Receptors were amplified or captured by 5' RACE. Each TCR library was prepared from roughly 3,800 ng of total RNA. For each sample, cDNA synthesis was carried out in eight separate reactions using SMARTScribe reverse transcriptase. During cDNA synthesis, template switching was used to introduce unique molecular identifiers that contained a 6-nucleotide sample barcode. TCRalpha and TCRbeta cDNA was amplified in two nested PCRs of roughly 17 and 9 cycles, and bead purification was carried out after each PCR. Before amplification, cDNA was treated with uracil DNA-glycosylase and purified using the QIAquick PCR purification kit. The second PCR added Illumina TruSeq-compatible adapters along with sample-specific barcodes. TapeStation and Qubit were used to check library quality and concentration, and 4 to 6.5 ng of each library went into the pool. Sequencing of pooled libraries was carried out on an Illumina HiSeq2500 single-index Rapid Run using 2 x 100 bp reads and custom sequencing primers. Turning to the authors' computational methods: UMI-based consensus assembly with MiGEC version 1.2.6 was used to correct PCR and sequencing errors. MiXCR version 2.1.1 handled V(D)J alignment, clonotype assembly and CDR3 extraction. To normalise gene usage, clonotype sharing and MAIT/NKT TCR abundance, the analysis used the top 1000, 10 000 and 20 000 clonotypes per sample. Diversity was computed as the inverse Simpson index with the vegan R package after downsampling to 27 000 UMIs. Statistical testing used paired Mann-Whitney U tests on the discordant twin pairs and applied Benjamini-Hochberg correction for multiple testing. The reads underwent TCRdb reprocessing, giving one record for each CDR3 protein sequence and no DNA. These V and J calls derive from TCRdb rather than the authors' analysis. The sample table includes approximately 210,000 distinct CDR3 sequences. Roughly 8% of the sample is taken by the ten largest.

This receptor was obtained from a human donor with ulcerative colitis or Crohn's disease, or a healthy co-twin of an affected twin (not recorded which). Sequencing was done on a sample of blood. The chain was built from TRBV7-9 and TRBJ2-7; TCRdb gives TRBD2 as the D gene, but with no DNA this cannot be confirmed. The CDR3 corresponds to CASSPGLFDEQYF.